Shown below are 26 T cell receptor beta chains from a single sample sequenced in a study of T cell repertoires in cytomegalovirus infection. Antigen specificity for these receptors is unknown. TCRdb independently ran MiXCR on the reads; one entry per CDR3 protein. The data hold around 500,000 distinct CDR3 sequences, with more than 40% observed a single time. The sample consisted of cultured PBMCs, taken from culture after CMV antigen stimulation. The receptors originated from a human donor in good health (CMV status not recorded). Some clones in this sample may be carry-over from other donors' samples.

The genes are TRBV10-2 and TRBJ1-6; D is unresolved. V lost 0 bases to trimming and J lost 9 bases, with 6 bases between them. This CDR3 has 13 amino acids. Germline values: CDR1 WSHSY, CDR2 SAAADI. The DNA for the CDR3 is TGCGCCAGCAGTGAGTCTATCGGTTCACCCCTCCACTTT. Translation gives CASSESIGSPLHF.

CDR3 in amino acids: CASSLATGGHEQYF. The CDR3 bases are TGTGCCAGCAGCTTAGCGACGGGAGGGCACGAGCAGTACTTC. This chain links TRBV7-9 with TRBJ2-7; 8 bases align to TRBD2. V gave up 0 bases and J gave up 5 bases; unmatched junction bases: 3. This CDR3 region has 14 residues. Germline CDR1 and CDR2: SEHNR and FQNEAQ (reference sequence).

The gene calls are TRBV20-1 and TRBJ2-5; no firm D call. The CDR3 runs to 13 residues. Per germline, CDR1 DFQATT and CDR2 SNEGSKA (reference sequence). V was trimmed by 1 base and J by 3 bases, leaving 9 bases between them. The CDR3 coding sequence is TGCAGTGCTAGAGGCAGCGCTGAAGAGACCCAGTACTTC. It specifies CSARGSAEETQYF.

CDR3 amino acids: CAISGGGPADTQYF. CDR3 DNA sequence: TGTGCCATCAGTGGGGGGGGCCCGGCAGATACGCAGTATTTT. This chain uses TRBV10-3 with TRBJ2-3, with D possibly TRBD2 on 7 matching bases. Germline V gene data show CDR1 as ENHRY and CDR2 as SYGVKD. The CDR3 is 14 amino acids. Trimming pared 4 bases from V and 4 bases from J, leaving 12 bases between.

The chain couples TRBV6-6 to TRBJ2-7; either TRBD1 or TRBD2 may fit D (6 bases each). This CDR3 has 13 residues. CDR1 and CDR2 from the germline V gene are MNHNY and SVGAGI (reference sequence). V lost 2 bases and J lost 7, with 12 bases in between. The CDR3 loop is CASSYPQGGEQYF. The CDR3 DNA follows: TGTGCCAGCAGTTACCCTCAAGGGGGGGAGCAGTACTTC.

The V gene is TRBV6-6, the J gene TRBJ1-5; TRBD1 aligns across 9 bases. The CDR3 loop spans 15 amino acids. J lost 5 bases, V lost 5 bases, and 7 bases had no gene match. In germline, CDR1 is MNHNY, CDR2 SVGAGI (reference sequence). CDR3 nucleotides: TGTGCCAGCAGTCGCGGACAGGGGAGAGATCAGCCCCAGCATTTT. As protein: CASSRGQGRDQPQHF.

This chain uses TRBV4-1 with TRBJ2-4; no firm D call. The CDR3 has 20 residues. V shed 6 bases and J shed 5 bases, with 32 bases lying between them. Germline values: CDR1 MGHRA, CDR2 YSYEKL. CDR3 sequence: CASSFPGTKRVTGLENIQYF. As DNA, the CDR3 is TGCGCCAGCAGTTTCCCTGGAACGAAAAGAGTTACTGGGTTAGAAAACATTCAGTACTTC.

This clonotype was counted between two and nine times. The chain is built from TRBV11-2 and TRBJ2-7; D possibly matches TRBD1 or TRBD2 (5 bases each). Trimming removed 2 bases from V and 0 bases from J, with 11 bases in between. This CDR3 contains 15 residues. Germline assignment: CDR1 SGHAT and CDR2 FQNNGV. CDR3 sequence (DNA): TGTGCCAGCAGCTTATTGAAGGGGAGCTCCTACGAGCAGTACTTC. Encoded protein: CASSLLKGSSYEQYF.

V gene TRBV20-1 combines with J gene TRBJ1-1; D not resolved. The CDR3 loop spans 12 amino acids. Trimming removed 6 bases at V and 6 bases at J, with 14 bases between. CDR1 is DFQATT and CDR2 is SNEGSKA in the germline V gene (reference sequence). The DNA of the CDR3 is TGCAGTGCAGGCGCGGGCCTATCTGAAGCTTTCTTT. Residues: CSAGAGLSEAFF.

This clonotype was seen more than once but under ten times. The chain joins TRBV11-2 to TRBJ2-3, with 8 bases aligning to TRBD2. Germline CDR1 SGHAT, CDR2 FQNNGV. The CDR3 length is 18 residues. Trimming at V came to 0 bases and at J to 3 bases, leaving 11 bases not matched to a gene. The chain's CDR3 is CASSLDIGAGEVTDTQYF. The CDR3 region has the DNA TGTGCCAGCAGCTTAGACATAGGAGCGGGAGAGGTTACAGATACGCAGTATTTT.

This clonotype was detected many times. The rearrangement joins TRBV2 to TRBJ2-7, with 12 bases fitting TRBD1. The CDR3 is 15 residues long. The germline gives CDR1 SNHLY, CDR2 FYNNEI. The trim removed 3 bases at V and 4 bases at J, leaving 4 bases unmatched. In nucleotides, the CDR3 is TGTGCCAGCAGTGATGGGGGACAGGGGGCTTACGAGCAGTACTTC. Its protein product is CASSDGGQGAYEQYF.

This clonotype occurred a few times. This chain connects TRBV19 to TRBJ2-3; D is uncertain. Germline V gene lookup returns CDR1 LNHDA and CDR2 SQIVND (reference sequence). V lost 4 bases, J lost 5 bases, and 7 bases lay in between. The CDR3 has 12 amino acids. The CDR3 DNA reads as TGTGCCAGTAGTAAACCGGGAGATACGCAGTATTTT. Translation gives CASSKPGDTQYF. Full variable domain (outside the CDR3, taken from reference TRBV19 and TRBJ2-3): DGGITQSPKYLFRKEGQNVTLSCEQNLNHDAMYWYRQDPGQGLRLIYYSQIVNDFQKGDIAEGYSVSREKKESFPLTVTSAQKNPTAFYLCASSKPGDTQYFGPGTRLTVL.

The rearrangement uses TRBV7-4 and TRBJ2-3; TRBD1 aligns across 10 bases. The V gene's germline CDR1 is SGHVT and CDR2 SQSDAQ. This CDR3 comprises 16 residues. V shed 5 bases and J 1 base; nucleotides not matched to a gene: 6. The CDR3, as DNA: TGTGCCAGCAGCGGCGACAGGGGGCTTGGCACAGATACGCAGTATTTT. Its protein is CASSGDRGLGTDTQYF.

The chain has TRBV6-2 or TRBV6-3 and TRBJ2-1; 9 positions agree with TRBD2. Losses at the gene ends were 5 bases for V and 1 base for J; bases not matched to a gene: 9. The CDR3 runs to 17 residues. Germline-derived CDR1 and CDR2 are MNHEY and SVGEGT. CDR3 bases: TGTGCCAGCAGTCCGTATAGCGGGAGTCCTTCCTACAATGAGCAGTTCTTC. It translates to CASSPYSGSPSYNEQFF.

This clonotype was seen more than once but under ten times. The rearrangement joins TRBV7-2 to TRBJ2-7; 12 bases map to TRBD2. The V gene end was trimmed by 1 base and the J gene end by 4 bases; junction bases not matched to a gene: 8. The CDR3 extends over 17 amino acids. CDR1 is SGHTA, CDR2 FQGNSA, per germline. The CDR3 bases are TGTGCCAGCAGCTTAGTAGCGGGGCTAGCGGGAGGGTACGAGCAGTACTTC. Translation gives CASSLVAGLAGGYEQYF.

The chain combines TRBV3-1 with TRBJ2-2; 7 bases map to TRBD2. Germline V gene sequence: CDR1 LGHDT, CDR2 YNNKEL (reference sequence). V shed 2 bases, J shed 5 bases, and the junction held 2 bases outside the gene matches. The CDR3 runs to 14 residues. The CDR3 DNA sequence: TGTGCCAGCAGCCAATTTAGCGGGACCGGGGAGCTGTTTTTT. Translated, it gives CASSQFSGTGELFF.

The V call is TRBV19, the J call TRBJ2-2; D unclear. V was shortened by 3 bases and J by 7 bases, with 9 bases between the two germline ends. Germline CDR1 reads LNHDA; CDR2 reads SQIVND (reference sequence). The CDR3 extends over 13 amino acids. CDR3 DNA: TGTGCCAGTAGTATGGGTTCGGGCGGGGAGCTGTTTTTT. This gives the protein CASSMGSGGELFF.

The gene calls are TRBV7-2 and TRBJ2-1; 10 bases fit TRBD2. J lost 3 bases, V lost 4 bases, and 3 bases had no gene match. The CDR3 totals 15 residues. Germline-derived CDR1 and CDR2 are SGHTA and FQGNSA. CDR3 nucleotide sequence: TGTGCCAGCAGCTCAAAGCGGGAGGGCTACAATGAGCAGTTCTTC. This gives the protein CASSSKREGYNEQFF.

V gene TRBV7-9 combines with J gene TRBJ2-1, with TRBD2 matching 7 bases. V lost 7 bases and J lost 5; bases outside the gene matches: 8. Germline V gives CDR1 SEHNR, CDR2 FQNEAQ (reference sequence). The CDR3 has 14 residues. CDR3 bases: TGTGCCAGCAACGGACGGGGGGTCGACAATGAGCAGTTCTTC. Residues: CASNGRGVDNEQFF.

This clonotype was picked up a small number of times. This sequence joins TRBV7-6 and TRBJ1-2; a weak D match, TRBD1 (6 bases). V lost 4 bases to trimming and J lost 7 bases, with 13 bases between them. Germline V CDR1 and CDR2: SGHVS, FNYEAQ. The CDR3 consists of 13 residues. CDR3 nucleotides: TGTGCCAGCAGCTCAGGGGCCTTAACTGGCTACACCTTC. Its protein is CASSSGALTGYTF.

The CDR3 sequence is CASSQDRRVETQYF. Written as DNA, the CDR3 is TGCGCCAGCAGCCAAGATCGGCGTGTCGAGACCCAGTACTTC. The rearrangement links TRBV4-3 to TRBJ2-5; no clear D gene. Germline V lookup: CDR1 LGHNA, CDR2 YSLEER. The V end was cut by 0 bases, the J end by 5 bases, with 10 bases between. The CDR3 loop spans 14 amino acids.

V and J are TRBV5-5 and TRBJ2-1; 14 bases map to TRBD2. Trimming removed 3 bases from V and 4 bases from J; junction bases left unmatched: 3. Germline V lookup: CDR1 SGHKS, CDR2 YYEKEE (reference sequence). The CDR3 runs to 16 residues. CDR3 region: CASSSGLAGEYNEQFF. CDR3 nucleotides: TGTGCCAGCAGCTCGGGACTAGCGGGAGAGTACAATGAGCAGTTCTTC.

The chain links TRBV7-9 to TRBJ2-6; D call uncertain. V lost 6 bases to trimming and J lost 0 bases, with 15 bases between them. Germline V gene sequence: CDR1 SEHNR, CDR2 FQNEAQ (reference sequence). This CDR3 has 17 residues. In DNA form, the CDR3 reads TGTGCCAGCAGTTTACCTGAGAGAGTCTCTGGGGCCAACGTCCTGACTTTC. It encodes CASSLPERVSGANVLTF.

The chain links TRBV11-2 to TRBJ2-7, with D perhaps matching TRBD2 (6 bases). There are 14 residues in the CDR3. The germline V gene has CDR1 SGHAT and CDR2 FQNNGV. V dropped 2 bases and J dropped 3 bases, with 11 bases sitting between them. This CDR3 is CASSLREAGYEQYF. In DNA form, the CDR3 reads TGTGCCAGCAGCTTAAGAGAAGCGGGCTACGAGCAGTACTTC.

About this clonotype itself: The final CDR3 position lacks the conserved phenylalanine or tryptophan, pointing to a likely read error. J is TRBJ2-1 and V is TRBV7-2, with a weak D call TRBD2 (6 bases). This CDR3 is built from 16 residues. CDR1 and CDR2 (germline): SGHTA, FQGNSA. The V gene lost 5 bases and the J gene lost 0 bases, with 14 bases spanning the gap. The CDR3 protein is CASSPRGLRSYNEQFL. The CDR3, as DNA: TGTGCCAGCAGCCCGCGGGGCCTACGCTCCTACAATGAGCAGTTCTTA.

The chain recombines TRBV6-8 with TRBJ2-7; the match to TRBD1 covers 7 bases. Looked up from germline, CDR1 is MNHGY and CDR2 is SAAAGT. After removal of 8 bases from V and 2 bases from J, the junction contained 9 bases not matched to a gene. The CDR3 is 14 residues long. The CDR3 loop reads CASQRGHGTYEQYF. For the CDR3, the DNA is TGTGCCAGCCAAAGGGGGCACGGGACCTACGAGCAGTACTTC.